The clone carrying this TCR beta chain showed up just once. Its antigen is unidentified. TCRdb reprocessed the 5' RACE reads via MiXCR and lists one record per CDR3 protein. The table has tens of thousands of distinct CDR3 sequences, roughly 12% seen once; the top ten hold around 41%. CDR3 size: 15 residues. Germline trimming cut 2 bases from V and 6 bases from J; bases unmatched to any gene: 8. Germline V lookup: CDR1 MNHEY, CDR2 SVGAGI. The sample comes from a study of T-cell memory formation after mild COVID-19. Study overall: Clustering of TCRs was largely donor specific.

Study results and caveats: What remained unconfirmed was the SARS-CoV-2 specificity of second-wave clones peaking on day 37. A subset of responding clones appeared in pre-infection memory, suggesting cross-reactive memory joined.

The clonotype originates from a man aged 18-30 years who had mild COVID-19 (a few samples of this study predate the infection). Cell type and time point are not known. The chain joins TRBV6-5 to TRBJ1-2; 8 bases fit TRBD1. What was sequenced was PBMCs or a T cell subset sorted from them (not recorded which). The CDR3 nucleotides are TGTGCCAGCAGTTACCGACAGGGGCCGGCGGATGGCTACACCTTC. It translates to CASSYRQGPADGYTF.